The rows below give T cell receptor beta chains drawn from one sample of a study of shared T cell receptors in the human thymus. TCRdb keeps only in-frame clones here, not all; method: immunoSEQ multiplex PCR. The sample carries about 610,000 clones, roughly 88% recorded once. These data were likewise used in another study, on human thymus T cells.

Sample: thymocytes. These TCRs come from a boy under two years old with a congenital heart defect. Both conserved end residues are part of each CDR3. Each record gives: D gene, clone size, J gene, V gene, CDR3 protein, CDR3 DNA. D genes are given only for firm matches. The size field is filled for only some rows; it gives once, few, many or a size class.

TRBD2,-,TRBJ2-2,TRBV7-2,CASSFRGLAGAANTGELFF,TGTGCCAGCAGCTTTCGGGGGCTAGCGGGAGCGGCGAACACCGGGGAGCTGTTTTTT
TRBD1,-,TRBJ2-5,TRBV5-6,CASSLPPPGQGYQETQYF,TGTGCCAGCAGTCTCCCACCCCCGGGACAGGGGTATCAAGAGACCCAGTACTTC
-,-,TRBJ2-7,TRBV28,CASSSGERASYEQYF,TGTGCCAGCAGTTCGGGGGAAAGGGCCTCCTACGAGCAGTACTTC
TRBD2,-,TRBJ2-3,TRBV7-3,CASSLRRTSVSDTQYF,TGTGCCAGCAGCTTACGTAGGACTAGCGTTTCAGATACGCAGTATTTT
TRBD1,-,TRBJ1-5,TRBV28,CATTDRGNQPQHF,TGTGCCACCACCGACAGGGGGAATCAGCCCCAGCATTTT
TRBD2,-,TRBJ2-1,TRBV5-6,CASSQLLWGTSGSYNEQFF,TGTGCCAGCAGCCAACTACTTTGGGGGACTAGCGGGTCCTACAATGAGCAGTTCTTC
-,-,TRBJ1-5,TRBV6-6,CASSSGDSNQPQHF,TGTGCCAGCAGTTCCGGGGATAGCAATCAGCCCCAGCATTTT
TRBD1,few,TRBJ2-7,TRBV7-6,CASSSGQGAEQYF,TGTGCCAGCAGCTCGGGACAGGGCGCTGAGCAGTACTTC
TRBD2,once,TRBJ2-5,TRBV4-1,CAGTVRGGLAGGQETQYF,TGCGCCGGCACGGTAAGGGGGGGACTAGCGGGAGGGCAAGAGACCCAGTACTTC
-,-,TRBJ1-2,TRBV19,CASALRGAEMHGYTF,TGTGCCAGTGCTCTACGGGGAGCTGAGATGCATGGCTACACCTTC
-,-,TRBJ1-4,TRBV25-1,CASTLAGPPGELFF,TGTGCCAGCACCCTTGCAGGACCACCGGGAGAACTGTTTTTT
-,-,TRBJ1-1,TRBV4-3,CASSQVPVTGNTEAFF,TGCGCCAGCAGCCAAGTCCCCGTGACAGGGAACACTGAAGCTTTCTTT
-,-,TRBJ1-4,TRBV14,CASSQKKQRAENEKLFF,TGTGCCAGCAGCCAAAAGAAACAGCGGGCAGAGAATGAAAAACTGTTTTTT
-,-,TRBJ2-1,TRBV6-1,CASRGGLSYNEQFF,TGTGCCAGCAGGGGGGGGCTCTCCTACAATGAGCAGTTCTTC
-,-,TRBJ2-1,TRBV23-1,CASSQSLLGRAEDNEQFF,TGCGCCAGCAGTCAATCGTTACTTGGAAGGGCGGAGGACAATGAGCAGTTCTTC
TRBD2,few,TRBJ2-3,TRBV28,CASSHPTSGSTDTQYF,TGTGCCAGCAGTCACCCGACTAGCGGGAGCACAGATACGCAGTATTTT
TRBD2,-,TRBJ2-4,TRBV5-1,CASSSGGGELNIQYF,TGCGCCAGCAGCTCGGGAGGGGGAGAGTTAAACATTCAGTACTTC
TRBD2,-,TRBJ2-1,TRBV10-3,CAISESWTSFEQFF,TGTGCCATCAGTGAGTCCTGGACTAGTTTTGAGCAGTTCTTC
TRBD1,once,TRBJ1-5,TRBV5-1,CASSLAPRTGGRNQPQHF,TGCGCCAGCAGCTTGGCCCCCCGGACAGGGGGCAGGAATCAGCCCCAGCATTTT
TRBD1,-,TRBJ2-3,TRBV18,CASSDITGAPPNTQYF,TGTGCCAGCTCAGACATTACAGGGGCCCCCCCCAATACGCAGTATTTT
TRBD2,-,TRBJ2-3,TRBV11-3,CASSLWGGAPDTQYF,TGTGCCAGCAGCTTATGGGGAGGGGCCCCAGATACGCAGTATTTT
-,-,TRBJ2-1,TRBV19,CASSSDISSYNEQFF,TGTGCCAGTAGTTCAGACATTAGCTCCTACAATGAGCAGTTCTTC
-,-,TRBJ1-4,TRBV27,CASSFPGAEKLFF,TGTGCCAGCAGTTTCCCAGGGGCTGAAAAACTGTTTTTT
TRBD2,-,TRBJ2-1,TRBV13,CASSFSTQQREFCNEQFF,TGTGCCAGCAGCTTCTCAACACAGCAGCGGGAGTTTTGCAATGAGCAGTTCTTC
TRBD2,-,TRBJ2-2,TRBV7-9,CASSLTPRLAESYTGELFF,TGTGCCAGCAGCTTAACACCCCGACTAGCGGAAAGCTACACCGGGGAGCTGTTTTTT
TRBD1,-,TRBJ1-2,TRBV6-5,CASSRRGTAHYGYTF,TGTGCCAGCAGCCGACGGGGGACAGCTCACTATGGCTACACCTTC
-,-,TRBJ2-7,TRBV5-1,CASSLVFRGGDEQYF,TGCGCCAGCAGCTTGGTTTTCAGGGGCGGCGACGAGCAGTACTTC
TRBD1,once,TRBJ2-7,TRBV28,CASSSQGALTFYEQYF,TGTGCCAGCAGTTCCCAGGGGGCCCTTACTTTTTACGAGCAGTACTTC
TRBD1,once,TRBJ2-4,TRBV27,CASSGFGTAKNIQYF,TGTGCCAGCAGTGGGTTTGGGACAGCTAAAAACATTCAGTACTTC
-,-,TRBJ1-5,TRBV5-4,CASSPDKNQPQHF,TGTGCCAGCAGTCCAGACAAGAATCAGCCCCAGCATTTT
TRBD1,-,TRBJ1-2,TRBV2,CATLYQGARGYTF,TGTGCCACCCTTTACCAGGGGGCGCGGGGCTACACCTTC
-,-,TRBJ1-1,TRBV5-1,CASRSGTLNTEAFF,TGCGCCAGCAGATCCGGGACATTGAACACTGAAGCTTTCTTT
-,-,TRBJ1-2,TRBV19,CASSLSRQSYGYTF,TGTGCCAGTAGCCTCTCGAGACAGTCGTATGGCTACACCTTC
-,-,TRBJ2-7,TRBV4-1,CASSRKDSTSYEQYF,TGCGCCAGCAGCCGGAAGGACAGTACCTCCTACGAGCAGTACTTC
TRBD2,-,TRBJ2-7,TRBV5-1,CASSYLAAPGEQYF,TGCGCCAGCAGCTACCTAGCGGCGCCGGGCGAGCAGTACTTC
-,-,TRBJ2-1,TRBV14,CASSQDQAGGYNEQFF,TGTGCCAGCAGCCAAGATCAGGCCGGAGGCTACAATGAGCAGTTCTTC
-,-,TRBJ1-2,TRBV29-1,CSVTDRWPSDDYGYTF,TGCAGCGTTACTGACAGGTGGCCCAGTGATGACTATGGCTACACCTTC
-,few,TRBJ1-5,TRBV28,CASKGYSNQPQHF,TGTGCCAGCAAGGGGTATAGCAATCAGCCCCAGCATTTT
TRBD2,-,TRBJ2-2,TRBV4-2,CASSQDQERERELFF,TGTGCCAGCAGCCAAGATCAAGAGCGGGAGAGGGAGCTGTTTTTT
TRBD2,-,TRBJ2-1,TRBV5-1,CASSGKFFRGTSGTEQFF,TGCGCCAGCAGCGGAAAATTTTTTAGGGGGACTAGCGGGACTGAGCAGTTCTTC
-,-,TRBJ1-5,TRBV11-2,CARQGNQPQHF,TGTGCCAGACAGGGCAATCAGCCCCAGCATTTT
-,-,TRBJ2-3,TRBV6-5,CASSCAGTGTDTQYF,TGTGCCAGCAGTTGCGCGGGGACAGGCACAGATACGCAGTATTTT
TRBD1,-,TRBJ1-5,TRBV2,CASRRGQGRGQPQHF,TGTGCCAGCAGGAGGGGACAGGGTCGGGGGCAGCCCCAGCATTTT
TRBD1,-,TRBJ2-7,TRBV19,CASSPGTGGYEQYF,TGTGCCAGTAGTCCCGGGACAGGGGGTTACGAGCAGTACTTC
-,-,TRBJ2-7,TRBV7-5,CATIAGVEQYF,TGTGCCACCATAGCGGGAGTCGAGCAGTACTTC
TRBD2,-,TRBJ2-1,TRBV30,CAWSVSRTSVYNEQFF,TGTGCCTGGAGTGTATCGCGGACTAGCGTTTACAATGAGCAGTTCTTC
-,-,TRBJ2-7,TRBV7-5,CVRSLVELATHEQYF,TGTGTCAGAAGCTTAGTGGAACTAGCGACTCACGAGCAGTACTTC
TRBD2,-,TRBJ2-3,TRBV25-1,CASSDDSRPAGGIDTQYF,TGTGCCAGCAGTGACGACAGTCGGCCAGCGGGAGGAATAGATACGCAGTATTTT
-,-,TRBJ1-4,TRBV19,CASKEAPQVEKLFF,TGTGCCAGTAAGGAGGCCCCCCAAGTGGAAAAACTGTTTTTT
-,-,TRBJ2-4,TRBV27,CASSLRGGANIQYF,TGTGCCAGCAGCCTCCGAGGGGGGGCGAACATTCAGTACTTC
-,once,TRBJ1-1,TRBV14,CASSQEAGPYTEAFF,TGTGCCAGCAGCCAAGAGGCGGGACCCTACACTGAAGCTTTCTTT
-,-,TRBJ2-1,TRBV20-1,CVGGPRNEQFF,TGCGTGGGGGGACCGCGTAATGAGCAGTTCTTC
-,-,TRBJ2-1,TRBV6-4,CASSGGSGNEQFF,TGTGCCAGCAGTGGAGGGAGCGGGAATGAGCAGTTCTTC
-,-,TRBJ1-2,TRBV6-7,CASTPLERMGGYTF,TGTGCCAGTACCCCTTTGGAGCGAATGGGTGGCTACACCTTC
TRBD2,-,TRBJ2-7,TRBV27,CASSLIGGEEFYYEQYF,TGTGCCAGCAGTTTGATCGGGGGGGAAGAGTTTTACTACGAGCAGTACTTC
TRBD1,-,TRBJ1-4,TRBV10-3,CAISDSTGGEETNEKLFF,TGTGCCATCAGTGACTCGACAGGGGGCGAGGAAACTAATGAAAAACTGTTTTTT
-,-,TRBJ2-1,TRBV7-9,CASSLINQRGPRDEQFF,TGTGCCAGCAGCTTAATAAATCAGCGCGGCCCGAGGGATGAGCAGTTCTTC
TRBD1,-,TRBJ1-1,TRBV7-8,CASSPDRGRAFF,TGTGCCAGCAGCCCAGACAGGGGGCGAGCTTTCTTT
TRBD1,-,TRBJ2-7,TRBV27,CASRERDRGYEQYF,TGTGCCAGCAGAGAACGGGACAGGGGTTACGAGCAGTACTTC